The 15 T cell receptor beta chains listed next were all sequenced from one sample in a study of cytomegalovirus exposure and HLA in healthy donors. The repertoire was sequenced with immunoSEQ multiplex PCR; TCRdb's copy has only in-frame clones and lacks some. The sample yields approximately 170,000 clones, approximately 88% seen once. What was sequenced was PBMCs. The receptors here all came from a man aged 30 to 45 in good health and CMV-seropositive.

This sequence joins TRBV7-9 and TRBJ2-1; no firm D call. Trimming removed 5 bases from V and 8 bases from J, with 7 bases in between. The CDR3 contains 11 residues. Germline lookup yields CDR1 SEHNR and CDR2 FQNEAQ (reference sequence). CDR3 region: CASSVIDEQFF. The CDR3, as DNA: TGTGCCAGCAGCGTGATAGATGAGCAGTTCTTC. Full variable domain (remainder filled in from reference TRBV7-9 and TRBJ2-1): DTGVSQNPRHKITKRGQNVTFRCDPISEHNRLYWYRQTLGQGPEFLTYFQNEAQLEKSRLLSDRFSAERPKGSFSTLEIQRTEQGDSAMYLCASSVIDEQFFGPGTRLTVL.

This chain links TRBV6-7 with TRBJ1-1; 10 bases agree with TRBD1. Being an ORF, TRBV6-7 has a function that is uncertain. V trimming: 5 bases; J trimming: 6 bases; junction bases outside the gene matches: 15. The CDR3 spans 17 residues. This CDR3 is CASSNRDRGIRKAEAFF. The CDR3 DNA follows: TGTGCCAGCAGTAACCGGGACAGGGGTATAAGAAAGGCTGAAGCTTTCTTT.

Written as DNA, the CDR3 is TGTGCCAGCAGCTTATACGAATCAGGTGGGGAGACCCAGTACTTC. This sequence encodes CASSLYESGGETQYF. The V and J genes are TRBV7-9 and TRBJ2-5; D is ambiguous. The CDR3 is 15 amino acids. Germline CDR1 reads SEHNR; CDR2 reads FQNEAQ (reference sequence). Trimming pared 2 bases from V and 5 bases from J, leaving 15 bases between.

This rearrangement joins TRBV21-1 to TRBJ1-1. TRBV21-1 is shown as a pseudogene. This CDR3 spans 14 amino acids. The CDR3 here is CASSFTGGPTEAFF. CDR3 sequence (DNA): TGTGCCAGCAGCTTCACGGGGGGCCCCACTGAAGCTTTCTTT.

The chain joins TRBV30 to TRBJ1-1, with 7 positions matching TRBD1. Germline values: CDR1 GTSNPN, CDR2 SVGIG (reference sequence). V shed 4 bases, J shed 1 base, and the junction held 12 bases outside the gene matches. The CDR3 is 16 residues long. The DNA for the CDR3 is TGTGCCTGGATTTCGGCCAGGGGGGACTGGAACACTGAAGCTTTCTTT. The encoded protein is CAWISARGDWNTEAFF.

The chain joins TRBV29-1 to TRBJ2-3; TRBD2 agrees at 10 bases. From germline, CDR1 is SQVTM and CDR2 ANQGSEA. CDR3 length: 15 amino acids. J was trimmed by 0 bases and V by 6 bases; bases with no gene match: 6. The CDR3 sequence is CSVTSGDYSTDTQYF. The DNA of the CDR3 is TGCAGCGTAACTAGCGGGGACTATAGCACAGATACGCAGTATTTT.

The CDR3 sequence: CASSQIEGGNQETQYF. As DNA, the CDR3 is TGCGCCAGCAGCCAGATTGAGGGGGGGAATCAGGAGACCCAGTACTTC. This chain joins TRBV4-1 and TRBJ2-5; the D gene is possibly TRBD2 (7 bases). Germline CDR1 MGHRA, CDR2 YSYEKL. This CDR3 spans 16 amino acids. V lost 3 bases and J 5 bases, leaving 19 bases between the germline ends.

The chain uses TRBV2 and TRBJ1-1; D remains ambiguous. Germline CDR1 and CDR2: SNHLY and FYNNEI. Trimming removed 5 bases from V and 2 bases from J, with 9 bases in between. The CDR3 is 13 residues long. The DNA for the CDR3 is TGTGCCAGCAGTCCCAGGATTAACACTGAAGCTTTCTTT. It codes for CASSPRINTEAFF. The entire variable domain, with the rest obtained from reference TRBV2 and TRBJ1-1, is as follows: EPEVTQTPSHQVTQMGQEVILRCVPISNHLYFYWYRQILGQKVEFLVSFYNNEISEKSEIFDDQFSVERPDGSNFTLKIRSTKLEDSAMYFCASSPRINTEAFFGQGTRLTVV.

The CDR3 here is CASSPLDRRTYEQYF. CDR3 coding DNA: TGTGCCAGCAGCCCCCTGGACAGGCGCACCTACGAGCAGTACTTC. The chain has TRBV28 and TRBJ2-7; 7 bases line up with TRBD1. Per the germline V gene, CDR1 is MDHEN and CDR2 is SYDVKM. V gave up 6 bases and J gave up 2 bases; unmatched junction bases: 10. There are 15 residues in the CDR3. The variable domain in full, completed from reference TRBV28 and TRBJ2-7, reads DVKVTQSSRYLVKRTGEKVFLECVQDMDHENMFWYRQDPGLGLRLIYFSYDVKMKEKGDIPEGYSVSREKKERFSLILESASTNQTSMYLCASSPLDRRTYEQYFGPGTRLTVT.

The chain has TRBV7-3 and TRBJ2-2; TRBD2 is a possible D gene (7 bases). V lost 5 bases to trimming and J lost 1 base, with 17 bases between them. CDR1 and CDR2 from the germline V gene are SGHTA and FQGTGA. This CDR3 comprises 17 residues. The CDR3 protein is CASSDPGGQQNTGELFF. CDR3 coding DNA: TGTGCCAGCAGCGATCCCGGGGGGCAGCAGAACACCGGGGAGCTGTTTTTT.

The V call is TRBV30, the J call TRBJ2-7; D ambiguous. The CDR3 consists of 14 residues. Germline V gives CDR1 GTSNPN, CDR2 SVGIG (reference sequence). V was pared by 5 bases and J by 0 bases, with 14 bases between. Here the CDR3 reads CAWARALGSYEQYF. The CDR3 DNA reads TGTGCCTGGGCCCGAGCCCTAGGCTCCTACGAGCAGTACTTC.

The rearrangement joins TRBV27 to TRBJ2-7; 10 bases align to TRBD1. The CDR3 covers 15 residues. V gave up 6 bases and J gave up 0 bases; unmatched junction bases: 5. Germline CDR1 MNHEY, CDR2 SMNVEV (reference sequence). The CDR3 loop reads CASSTWTGGSYEQYF. In nucleotides, the CDR3 is TGTGCCAGCAGCACTTGGACAGGGGGCTCCTACGAGCAGTACTTC.

V is TRBV6-5 and J is TRBJ1-1; D is unclear. The V gene's germline CDR1 is MNHEY and CDR2 SVGAGI. With 5 bases removed from V and 0 bases from J, the gap between germline ends came to 7 bases. The CDR3 covers 13 residues. In DNA, the CDR3 is TGTGCCAGCAGTCGCGGGCTGAACACTGAAGCTTTCTTT. It codes for CASSRGLNTEAFF.

The rearrangement uses TRBV6-5 and TRBJ2-3; 7 bases fit TRBD2. The CDR3 spans 16 residues. The germline CDR1 and CDR2 sequences are MNHEY and SVGAGI. Unmatched junction bases numbered 7, after V lost 0 bases and J lost 4 bases. The CDR3 loop is CASSYSWREHADTQYF. Written as DNA, the CDR3 is TGTGCCAGCAGTTACTCGTGGCGGGAGCACGCAGATACGCAGTATTTT.

The V and J genes are TRBV9 and TRBJ2-5; a weak D match, TRBD2 (7 bases). The CDR3 contains 17 residues. Trimming cost V 0 bases and J 2 bases, with 17 bases left between them. Per germline, CDR1 SGDLS and CDR2 YYNGEE. The CDR3 coding sequence is TGTGCCAGCAGCGTAGGAAGGGGGGGCTATGGGCAAGAGACCCAGTACTTC. It codes for CASSVGRGGYGQETQYF.